What follows describes a single TCR beta chain. Its antigen is currently unknown. The CDR3 covers 13 residues. With 0 bases removed from V and 7 bases from J, the gap between germline ends came to 10 bases. The V gene's germline CDR1 is LGHNA and CDR2 YSLEER. The source of the sample is a study of cytomegalovirus exposure and HLA in healthy donors. Whole-study findings and limits: The study labeled 150 to 200 TCR beta chains cytomegalovirus-associated. Immune exposure was documented only through CMV serostatus.

PCR involved 60 Vbeta and 13 Jbeta primers. TCRdb keeps only in-frame clones here, not all; method: immunoSEQ multiplex PCR. The top ten clones hold under 2.5% of a sample with 85,000 to 90,000 clones, 67% of them seen once. J is TRBJ2-7 and V is TRBV4-3; TRBD1 might be the D (5 bases). This clonotype originated in a man aged 30 to 45 in good health and CMV-seronegative. Specimen: PBMCs. The CDR3 sequence is CASSQDAGREQYF. The CDR3 DNA reads TGCGCCAGCAGCCAAGACGCAGGGCGAGAGCAGTACTTC.